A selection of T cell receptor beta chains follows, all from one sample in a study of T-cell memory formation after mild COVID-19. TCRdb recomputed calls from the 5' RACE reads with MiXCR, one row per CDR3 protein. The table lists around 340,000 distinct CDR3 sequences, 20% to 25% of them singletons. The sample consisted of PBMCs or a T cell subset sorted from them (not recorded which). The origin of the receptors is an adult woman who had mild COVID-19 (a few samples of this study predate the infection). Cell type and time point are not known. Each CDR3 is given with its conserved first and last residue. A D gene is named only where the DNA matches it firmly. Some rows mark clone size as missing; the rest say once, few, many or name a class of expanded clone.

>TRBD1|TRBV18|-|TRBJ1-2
TGTGCCAGCTCACCACCGCCGGGGACAGGGAACTATGGCTACACCTTC
CASSPPPGTGNYGYTF
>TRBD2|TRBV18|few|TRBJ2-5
TGTGCCAGCTCACGTAATTCACTAGCGGGAGACCTACAAGAGACCCAGTACTTC
CASSRNSLAGDLQETQYF
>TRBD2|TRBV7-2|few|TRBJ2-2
TGTGCCAGCAGCCCGGGGGGGAACACCGGGGAGCTGTTTTTT
CASSPGGNTGELFF
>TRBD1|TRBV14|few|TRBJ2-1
TGTGCCAGCAGCCAAGATAGGGGGCGAGGTGAGCAGTTCTTC
CASSQDRGRGEQFF
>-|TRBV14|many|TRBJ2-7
TGTGCCAGCAGCCTGGGGCAGGGTGCCTACGAGCAGTACTTC
CASSLGQGAYEQYF
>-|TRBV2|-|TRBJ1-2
TGTGCCAGCAAACGGGACGGACGCAGTGGCTACACCTTC
CASKRDGRSGYTF
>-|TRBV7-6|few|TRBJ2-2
TGTGCCAGCAGCTTAGATAGCACCGGGGAGCTGTTTTTT
CASSLDSTGELFF
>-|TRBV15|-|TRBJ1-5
TGTGCCACCAGCAGGGGTCCGGGGAATCAGCCCCAGCATTTT
CATSRGPGNQPQHF
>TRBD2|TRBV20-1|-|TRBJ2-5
TGCAGTGCGAAGGCTCTAGCGGGAGGGGGGGTCGAGACCCAGTACTTC
CSAKALAGGGVETQYF
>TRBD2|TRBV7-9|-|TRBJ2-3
TGTGCCAGCAGCTTAGCCCCCGGGGGGGCTGGGACAGATACGCAGTATTTT
CASSLAPGGAGTDTQYF
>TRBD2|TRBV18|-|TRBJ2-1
TGTGCCAGCTCCCCTCGATCTAGCGGGAGTTACAATGAGCAGTTCTTC
CASSPRSSGSYNEQFF
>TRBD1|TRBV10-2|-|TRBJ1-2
TGCGCCAGCCGGGACAGTACCTATGGCTACACCTTC
CASRDSTYGYTF
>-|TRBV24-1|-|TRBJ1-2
TGTGCCACCAGTAAAGGGGGAATTGGCGACTATGGCTACACCTTC
CATSKGGIGDYGYTF
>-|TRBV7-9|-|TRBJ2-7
TGTGCCAGCGGCCCCTCTATCGGGGAAGGGAGCTACGAGCAGTACTTC
CASGPSIGEGSYEQYF
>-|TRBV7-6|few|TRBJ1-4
TGTGCCAGCAGCTTAGGTTGGTCCGGGAGTGAAAAACTGTTTTTT
CASSLGWSGSEKLFF
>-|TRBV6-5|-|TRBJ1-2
TGTGCCAGTTGTCGCACAGGGACGAGCTATGGCTACACCTTC
CASCRTGTSYGYTF
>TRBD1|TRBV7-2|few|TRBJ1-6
TGTGCCAGCAGCCGGGGACAGGGGGCCGGGGCCCTCCACTTT
CASSRGQGAGALHF
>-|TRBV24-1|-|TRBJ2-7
TGTGCCACCAGTCTCGGGGGGATTACGGACAGCTCCTACGAGCAGTACTTC
CATSLGGITDSSYEQYF
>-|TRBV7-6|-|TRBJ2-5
TGTGCCAGCAGCTTAGGGGCGGCAGTCCACGGGGAGACCCAGTACTTC
CASSLGAAVHGETQYF
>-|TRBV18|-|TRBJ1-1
TGTGCCAGCTCACCAGTGGATAGGGGCCCAAACACTGAAGCTTTCTTT
CASSPVDRGPNTEAFF